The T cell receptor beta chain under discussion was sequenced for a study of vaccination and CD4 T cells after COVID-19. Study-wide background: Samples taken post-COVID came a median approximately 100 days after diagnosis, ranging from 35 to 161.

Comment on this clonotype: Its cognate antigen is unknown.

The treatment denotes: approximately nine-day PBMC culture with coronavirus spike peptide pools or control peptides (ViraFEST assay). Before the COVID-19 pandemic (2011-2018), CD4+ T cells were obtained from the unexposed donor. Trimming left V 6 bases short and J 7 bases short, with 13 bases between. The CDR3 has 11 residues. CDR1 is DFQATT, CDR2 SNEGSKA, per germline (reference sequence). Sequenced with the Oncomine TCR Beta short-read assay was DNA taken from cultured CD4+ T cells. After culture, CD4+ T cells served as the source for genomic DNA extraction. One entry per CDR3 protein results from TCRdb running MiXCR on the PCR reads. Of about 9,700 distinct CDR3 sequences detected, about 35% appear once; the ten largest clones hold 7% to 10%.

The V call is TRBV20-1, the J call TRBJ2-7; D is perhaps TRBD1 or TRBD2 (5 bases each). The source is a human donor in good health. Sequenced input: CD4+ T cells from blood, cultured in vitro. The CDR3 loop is CSAKGTGEQYF. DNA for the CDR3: TGCAGTGCGAAGGGGACGGGTGAGCAGTACTTC.